This passage covers 32 T cell receptor beta chains from one sample sequenced in a study of cytomegalovirus exposure and HLA in healthy donors. The primer mix had 60 Vbeta and 13 Jbeta primers. Libraries were prepared by immunoSEQ multiplex PCR; TCRdb keeps only in-frame clonotypes and omits some of them. Counted here are around 140,000 clones, 77% occurring once; the ten biggest clones make up 1.3% to 1.5%. Input material: PBMCs. These receptors came from a woman aged 40 to 50 in good health and CMV-seronegative.

This clone was counted between two and nine times. The rearrangement uses TRBV5-1 and TRBJ2-1; maybe TRBD1 (5 bases). Trimming shortened V by 0 bases and J by 2 bases, and 9 bases separated the two germline ends. From germline, CDR1 is SGHRS and CDR2 YFSETQ. There are 15 residues in the CDR3. CDR3 bases: TGCGCCAGCAGCTTGGAGGGGATCACCTACAATGAGCAGTTCTTC. Translation gives CASSLEGITYNEQFF.

V usage is TRBV25-1 and J usage is TRBJ1-4; D unresolved. V was clipped by 2 bases and J by 5 bases, with 12 bases between them. This CDR3 has 15 residues. Germline V CDR1 and CDR2: MGHDK, SYGVNS. The CDR3 sequence is CASSELLRQNEKLFF. The CDR3 region has the DNA TGTGCCAGCAGTGAACTTCTCAGGCAAAATGAAAAACTGTTTTTT.

The chain is built from TRBV4-1 and TRBJ1-2; the match to TRBD1 covers 7 bases. This CDR3 is built from 14 residues. The germline V gene encodes CDR1 MGHRA and CDR2 YSYEKL. Germline trimming cut 3 bases from V and 6 bases from J; bases unmatched to any gene: 7. This chain's CDR3 is CASSHVGQKDGYTF. The CDR3 DNA reads TGCGCCAGCAGCCACGTGGGACAGAAAGATGGCTACACCTTC.

The J gene is TRBJ2-1, the V gene TRBV7-9; D is possibly TRBD1 (5 bases). This CDR3 is 15 amino acids long. The germline V gene has CDR1 SEHNR and CDR2 FQNEAQ (reference sequence). V was cut by 5 bases and J by 4 bases, with 15 bases left in between. Here the CDR3 reads CASSRAGISYNEQFF. The CDR3 bases are TGTGCCAGCAGCCGAGCAGGGATTTCTTACAATGAGCAGTTCTTC.

This sequence joins TRBV5-1 and TRBJ2-4; 7 bases are a match to TRBD1. The germline gives CDR1 SGHRS, CDR2 YFSETQ. There are 16 residues in the CDR3. V was clipped by 4 bases and J by 3 bases; unmatched bases: 10. This chain's CDR3 is CASSLTQGDVKNIQYF. In nucleotides, the CDR3 is TGCGCCAGCAGCCTAACGCAGGGGGACGTCAAAAACATTCAGTACTTC.

This clone was observed a few times. This chain joins TRBV21-1 and TRBJ1-5; the table names TRBD1, a call not compared with the DNA. TRBV21-1 is a pseudogene locus. The CDR3 spans 18 residues. CDR3 coding DNA: TGTGCCAGCAGCTCCCCGGACAGGGCTTTTCGGAGCAATCAGCCCCAGCATTTT. Its translation is CASSSPDRAFRSNQPQHF.

The chain recombines TRBV5-6 with TRBJ1-1; tentative D call: TRBD1 (5 bases). The CDR3 totals 13 residues. The germline CDR1 and CDR2 sequences are SGHDT and YYEEEE. V shed 0 bases and J shed 4 bases, with 7 bases lying between them. The CDR3 DNA reads as TGTGCCAGCAGCTTGGTGGGGCCCACTGAAGCTTTCTTT. This gives the protein CASSLVGPTEAFF.

This chain uses TRBV6-6 with TRBJ1-2; D uncertain. The CDR3 is made up of 13 amino acids. Germline loops: CDR1 MNHNY, CDR2 SVGAGI (reference sequence). V lost 5 bases to trimming and J lost 0 bases, with 7 bases between them. The CDR3 loop reads CASSPDSNYGYTF. DNA of the CDR3: TGTGCCAGCAGTCCTGACTCTAACTATGGCTACACCTTC.

V is TRBV6-5 and J is TRBJ1-1; D unresolved. The CDR3 spans 13 residues. Germline V lookup: CDR1 MNHEY, CDR2 SVGAGI. V dropped 5 bases and J dropped 1 base, with 8 bases sitting between them. In DNA form, the CDR3 reads TGTGCCAGCAGTCTAGACGGGAACACTGAAGCTTTCTTT. Translation gives CASSLDGNTEAFF.

V and J are TRBV5-6 and TRBJ1-1, with unresolved D. Trimming left V 1 base short and J 7 bases short, with 14 bases between. This CDR3 spans 14 amino acids. The germline CDR1 and CDR2 sequences are SGHDT and YYEEEE. CDR3 sequence reads: CASSLPGSIGEAFF. The CDR3 coding sequence is TGTGCCAGCAGCTTGCCCGGGTCTATAGGTGAAGCTTTCTTT.

V gene TRBV7-9 combines with J gene TRBJ2-4, with no clear D. The germline CDR1 and CDR2 sequences are SEHNR and FQNEAQ (reference sequence). Trimming shortened V by 6 bases and J by 0 bases, and 21 bases separated the two germline ends. This CDR3 contains 18 residues. The CDR3 loop reads CASSPKEGYDLAKNIQYF. CDR3 DNA: TGTGCCAGCAGTCCCAAGGAAGGTTATGACTTAGCCAAAAACATTCAGTACTTC.

The sample holds a few counts of this clone. This chain uses TRBV27 with TRBJ1-2; D possibly corresponds to TRBD1 (6 bases). The V and J ends lost 6 bases and 7 bases respectively, with 15 bases between them. The CDR3 loop spans 13 amino acids. Germline V gives CDR1 MNHEY, CDR2 SMNVEV (reference sequence). The CDR3 is CASRTSGGLGYTF. The CDR3 DNA reads TGTGCCAGCAGGACCTCGGGGGGGCTTGGCTACACCTTC.

This clone was counted a few times. The rearrangement joins TRBV5-6 to TRBJ1-1; no clear D. Germline CDR1 and CDR2: SGHDT and YYEEEE. V lost 3 bases and J 3 bases, leaving 3 bases between the germline ends. This CDR3 is built from 11 residues. CDR3 sequence: CASSSYTEAFF. The CDR3 nucleotides read TGTGCCAGCAGCTCGTACACTGAAGCTTTCTTT.

This chain connects TRBV15 to TRBJ1-2, with a possible D match to TRBD1 (6 bases). This CDR3 has 15 residues. Germline V gene lookup returns CDR1 LNHNV and CDR2 YYDKDF (reference sequence). Deletions cut 1 base from V and 6 bases from J, with 15 bases between. CDR3 residues: CATSRVLQGSHGYTF. DNA of the CDR3: TGTGCCACCAGCAGAGTACTACAGGGAAGTCATGGCTACACCTTC.

This sequence joins TRBV7-9 and TRBJ1-4; TRBD1 matches 8 bases. The V segment lost 2 bases and the J segment 4 bases; nucleotides outside the gene matches: 6. The CDR3 consists of 16 residues. Germline V CDR1 and CDR2: SEHNR, FQNEAQ (reference sequence). The CDR3 region is CASSLRGDRINEKLFF. In DNA form, the CDR3 reads TGTGCCAGCAGCTTAAGAGGGGACAGGATTAATGAAAAACTGTTTTTT.

This chain links TRBV7-2 with TRBJ1-2; 7 bases are a match to TRBD1. V lost 1 base to trimming and J lost 4 bases; unmatched junction nucleotides: 6. Germline lookup yields CDR1 SGHTA and CDR2 FQGNSA. The CDR3 consists of 15 residues. The DNA of the CDR3 is TGTGCCAGCAGCTTAGAACCGGGACAGCCCTATGGCTACACCTTC. Protein: CASSLEPGQPYGYTF.

The chain links TRBV6-6 to TRBJ1-1; D uncertain. This CDR3 spans 15 amino acids. Germline V gene data show CDR1 as MNHNY and CDR2 as SVGAGI (reference sequence). Trimming took 5 bases from V and 1 from J, leaving 14 bases between them. The CDR3 is CASSLPGTGNTEAFF. In DNA form, the CDR3 reads TGTGCCAGCAGTCTTCCAGGAACCGGGAACACTGAAGCTTTCTTT.

This chain links TRBV7-7 with TRBJ2-2, with D tentatively TRBD1 (6 bases). The CDR3 extends over 16 amino acids. Germline CDR1 reads SSHAT; CDR2 reads FNYEAQ (reference sequence). Deletions cut 6 bases from V and 2 bases from J, with 16 bases between. CDR3 residues: CASSLQTGTNTGELFF. The CDR3 DNA reads as TGTGCCAGCAGTCTCCAGACGGGGACAAACACCGGGGAGCTGTTTTTT.

The J gene is TRBJ1-6, the V gene TRBV27; 10 bases map to TRBD1. The CDR3 loop spans 14 amino acids. Trimming removed 6 bases from V and 10 bases from J; junction bases left unmatched: 6. The germline V gene encodes CDR1 MNHEY and CDR2 SMNVEV (reference sequence). The CDR3 loop is CASSRTGGGSPLHF. CDR3 sequence (DNA): TGTGCCAGCAGCCGGACAGGGGGAGGATCACCCCTCCACTTT.

The chain carries TRBV6-5 and TRBJ1-1, with 8 bases that match TRBD1. The CDR3 contains 16 residues. Germline assignment: CDR1 MNHEY and CDR2 SVGAGI. With V trimmed by 2 bases and J by 1 base, 6 bases remained unmatched. The DNA for the CDR3 is TGTGCCAGCAGTTACCAACGGACAGGGCCGAACACTGAAGCTTTCTTT. The encoded protein is CASSYQRTGPNTEAFF.

V usage is TRBV7-8 and J usage is TRBJ2-5; D might be TRBD2 (5 bases). Germline CDR1 SGHVS, CDR2 FQNEAQ. The CDR3 spans 15 residues. V lost 1 base and J 5 bases, leaving 14 bases between the germline ends. CDR3: CASSLETLARETQYF. The CDR3, as DNA: TGTGCCAGCAGCTTAGAGACCCTAGCCAGGGAGACCCAGTACTTC.

This clone has just a few counts. This chain joins TRBV6-1 and TRBJ2-1, with TRBD2 matching over 11 bases. Looked up from germline, CDR1 is MNHNS and CDR2 is SASEGT. The CDR3 is made up of 15 amino acids. The V gene end was trimmed by 4 bases and the J gene end by 7 bases; junction bases not matched to a gene: 6. CDR3 loop: CASSGTSGFGNEQFF. The CDR3 region has the DNA TGTGCCAGCAGTGGGACTAGCGGGTTTGGGAATGAGCAGTTCTTC.

This sequence joins TRBV2 and TRBJ1-1, with D possibly being TRBD1 (5 bases). The CDR3 runs 14 residues. CDR1 and CDR2 (germline): SNHLY, FYNNEI. V lost 11 bases to trimming and J lost 1 base, with 17 bases between them. The chain's CDR3 is CAGGIRGSNTEAFF. The CDR3 DNA reads TGTGCCGGGGGGATTCGAGGATCGAACACTGAAGCTTTCTTT.

This clone was found once. The sample contains more than one DNA sequence encoding this CDR3. The chain joins TRBV7-9 to TRBJ1-2, with 7 positions matching TRBD1. CDR1 and CDR2 (germline): SEHNR, FQNEAQ (reference sequence). The CDR3 spans 14 residues. V shed 3 bases and J 2 bases; nucleotides not matched to a gene: 3. This CDR3 is CASSLRGQNYGYTF. The CDR3 coding sequence is TGTGCCAGCAGCTTGCGGGGACAGAACTATGGCTACACCTTC.

The chain couples TRBV11-2 to TRBJ2-2; D gene uncertain. V lost 5 bases to trimming and J lost 3 bases, with 16 bases between them. Germline CDR1 reads SGHAT; CDR2 reads FQNNGV. The CDR3 is made up of 16 amino acids. For the CDR3, the DNA is TGTGCCAGCAGCACGGAGCGAGGCAGATACACCGGGGAGCTGTTTTTT. It specifies CASSTERGRYTGELFF.

The chain uses TRBV7-6 and TRBJ1-1; D may be TRBD1 (6 bases). The CDR3 is 14 amino acids. V gave up 1 base and J gave up 2 bases, with 8 bases separating them. CDR1 is SGHVS and CDR2 is FNYEAQ in the germline V gene. The DNA of the CDR3 is TGTGCCAGCAGCTTAGGGGGGCTCAACACTGAAGCTTTCTTT. It specifies CASSLGGLNTEAFF.

This clone came up once. This rearrangement joins TRBV29-1 to TRBJ2-1; 10 bases map to TRBD2. From germline, CDR1 is SQVTM and CDR2 ANQGSEA. The CDR3 has 13 residues. V gave up 1 base and J gave up 7 bases; unmatched junction bases: 1. This CDR3 is CSVEASGGNEQFF. Here the CDR3 DNA reads TGCAGCGTTGAAGCTAGCGGGGGAAATGAGCAGTTCTTC.

V is TRBV29-1 and J is TRBJ2-3, with D maybe TRBD1 (8 bases). The length of the CDR3 is 16 residues. Trimming took 7 bases from V and 2 from J, leaving 22 bases between them. Germline loops: CDR1 SQVTM, CDR2 ANQGSEA. CDR3 in amino acids: CSGTGGGRSNTDTQYF. The CDR3 nucleotides read TGCAGCGGTACAGGGGGAGGGCGGTCTAACACAGATACGCAGTATTTT.

The chain is built from TRBV6-5 and TRBJ1-1; TRBD1 is a possible D gene (6 bases). Trimming took 7 bases from V and 5 from J, leaving 8 bases between them. The germline V gene encodes CDR1 MNHEY and CDR2 SVGAGI. The CDR3 spans 11 residues. The CDR3 DNA reads TGTGCCAGCAACCAGGGGACTGAAGCTTTCTTT. It translates to CASNQGTEAFF.

The chain combines TRBV6-1 with TRBJ1-4; a possible D gene is TRBD1 (6 bases). From germline, CDR1 is MNHNS and CDR2 SASEGT. This CDR3 is 13 amino acids long. V was cut by 6 bases and J by 9 bases, with 14 bases left in between. The CDR3 nucleotides read TGTGCCAGCAGCGGGGGGCAGATTAAAAAACTGTTTTTT. Protein: CASSGGQIKKLFF.

This sequence joins TRBV4-1 and TRBJ1-1; 7 bases are shared with TRBD1. The CDR3 runs to 13 residues. With 4 bases clipped from V and 1 base from J, the junction kept 0 bases outside the gene matches. Germline CDR1 MGHRA, CDR2 YSYEKL. In nucleotides, the CDR3 is TGCGCCAGCAGCCGGACAGGGAACACTGAAGCTTTCTTT. It translates to CASSRTGNTEAFF.

The gene calls are TRBV10-1 and TRBJ2-7; weak D call: TRBD1 (6 bases). V gave up 2 bases and J gave up 5 bases, with 19 bases separating them. Germline CDR1 WNHNN, CDR2 SYGVQD (reference sequence). The CDR3 has 16 amino acids. For the CDR3, the DNA is TGCGCCAGCAGTGAGCCCCTCACAGGGTCCGCGGACGAGCAGTACTTC. Protein: CASSEPLTGSADEQYF.